This TCR beta chain was obtained from a study of T cell responses to AZD1222 COVID-19 vaccine. In regard to this clone: The antigen is unknown.

V gave up 5 bases and J gave up 7 bases, with 21 bases separating them. CDR1 is LNHDA and CDR2 is SQIVND in the germline V gene (reference sequence). This CDR3 region has 16 residues. Study observations and caveats: Donors were largely white British and mainly female; clonal diversity was possibly underestimated. Among vaccine-associated CD4 TCRs, coverage spanned spike, with dominance at 160-218 and 743-854. Repertoires were collected only later (after the peak T cell response had occurred).

Pooling covered second doses at about 4 or about 12 weeks. TCRdb's table, derived via immunoSEQ multiplex PCR, lists solely in-frame clones and lacks some. The table has around 84,000 clones, approximately 85% seen once. This receptor was taken from an adult who received the AZD1222 COVID-19 vaccine. The J gene is TRBJ1-3, the V gene TRBV19; tentative D call: TRBD1 (5 bases). The sequencing used peripheral blood, collected 28 days after the second AZD1222 dose. The CDR3 spells CASSPWDFSARNTIYF. CDR3 DNA: TGTGCCAGTAGTCCTTGGGACTTCAGCGCCAGGAACACCATATATTTT.